This T cell receptor beta chain was obtained from a study of cytomegalovirus exposure and HLA in healthy donors. General study points: Researchers catalogued about 150 TCR beta chains as cytomegalovirus-associated. Several of the most significant clusters appeared, in a later analysis, to be linked to common viral pathogens. By HLA locus, TCR association rates varied in a later analysis, with DRB1 showing the most and HLA-C the fewest.

Germline V gene data show CDR1 as SEHNR and CDR2 as FQNEAQ (reference sequence). Trimming removed 5 bases from V and 0 bases from J; junction bases left unmatched: 10. The CDR3 has 19 amino acids. Vbeta (60) and Jbeta (13) primers were used in the PCR. The table came from immunoSEQ multiplex PCR; TCRdb's copy has only in-frame clones and leaves some out. This sample has some 130,000 clones, with 80% to 90% found just once. Worth noting for this clone: As yet, its antigen is unknown.

The clonotype originates from a man aged 50-60 years in good health and CMV-seronegative. Sequenced input: PBMCs. The V and J genes are TRBV7-9 and TRBJ2-6; the match to TRBD1 covers 10 bases. The CDR3 DNA is TGTGCCAGCAGCCGGTGGACAGGGGGTGGGTTCTCTGGGGCCAACGTCCTGACTTTC. Its translation is CASSRWTGGGFSGANVLTF.